The 10 T cell receptor beta chains reported below all come from one sample, sequenced in a study of cytomegalovirus exposure and HLA in healthy donors. In the PCR, 60 Vbeta and 13 Jbeta primers were used. The data were produced by immunoSEQ multiplex PCR, yet TCRdb's version contains in-frame clones alone and is incomplete. The sample has roughly 77,000 clones. The sequenced sample consisted of PBMCs. Receptor source: a man aged 25-40 years in good health and CMV-seronegative.

CDR3 nucleotide sequence: TGTGCCAGCAGCTTGAGGGCAGGGGGCCAGGGTGGCTACACCTTC. It specifies CASSLRAGGQGGYTF. The gene calls are TRBV5-4 and TRBJ1-2, with 8 bases aligning to TRBD1. With V trimmed by 1 base and J by 7 bases, 9 bases remained unmatched. Germline loops: CDR1 SGHNT, CDR2 YYREEE (reference sequence). The CDR3 loop spans 15 amino acids.

This chain connects TRBV30 to TRBJ2-1; tentatively, D is TRBD2 (7 bases). The CDR3 consists of 14 residues. The ends were cut back, 5 bases at V and 0 bases at J, with 11 bases in the middle. In germline, CDR1 is GTSNPN, CDR2 SVGIG (reference sequence). The CDR3 loop is CAWGGGSSYNEQFF. DNA for the CDR3: TGTGCCTGGGGGGGCGGGAGCTCCTACAATGAGCAGTTCTTC.

V and J are TRBV4-1 and TRBJ2-2; TRBD1 matches at 11 bases. The CDR3 has 17 residues. With 5 bases clipped from V and 0 bases from J, the junction kept 5 bases outside the gene matches. CDR1 MGHRA and CDR2 YSYEKL come from the germline V gene. CDR3 sequence reads: CASSSPGQGANTGELFF. The DNA for the CDR3 is TGCGCCAGCAGCTCCCCGGGACAGGGGGCGAACACCGGGGAGCTGTTTTTT.

The rearrangement joins TRBV10-3 to TRBJ2-1; 8 bases match TRBD2. The CDR3 sequence is 13 residues long. Unmatched junction bases numbered 6, after V lost 8 bases and J lost 6 bases. Germline assignment: CDR1 ENHRY and CDR2 SYGVKD. In DNA, the CDR3 is TGTGCCATCTCGGACGGGGGGGGCAATGAGCAGTTCTTC. Translated, it gives CAISDGGGNEQFF.

V and J are TRBV5-4 and TRBJ2-2; 11 bases are a match to TRBD2. The junction had 13 bases not matched to a gene; V was cut back by 3 bases and J by 6 bases. Germline lookup yields CDR1 SGHNT and CDR2 YYREEE (reference sequence). CDR3 length: 18 amino acids. The CDR3 loop is CASSSVLAGVIRAGELFF. Here the CDR3 DNA reads TGTGCCAGCAGCTCCGTACTAGCGGGAGTCATTAGGGCCGGGGAGCTGTTTTTT.

V and J are TRBV30 and TRBJ2-3; 7 bases match TRBD2. V trimming: 2 bases; J trimming: 7 bases; junction bases outside the gene matches: 12. This CDR3 contains 15 residues. Germline CDR1 reads GTSNPN; CDR2 reads SVGIG (reference sequence). This chain's CDR3 is CAWSLGGFLANTQYF. DNA for the CDR3: TGTGCCTGGAGTCTGGGAGGGTTTCTGGCAAATACGCAGTATTTT.

This chain uses TRBV4-3 with TRBJ1-5, with D perhaps TRBD1 (6 bases). The CDR3 is 17 amino acids. The germline V gene has CDR1 LGHNA and CDR2 YSLEER. The V gene lost 5 bases and the J gene lost 0 bases, with 17 bases spanning the gap. CDR3: CASSYKIQGYSNQPQHF. The CDR3 DNA sequence: TGCGCCAGCAGCTACAAAATACAGGGTTATAGCAATCAGCCCCAGCATTTT.

V and J are TRBV27 and TRBJ2-3; 7 nucleotides match TRBD1. Germline loops: CDR1 MNHEY, CDR2 SMNVEV (reference sequence). Trimming at V came to 7 bases and at J to 3 bases, leaving 1 base not matched to a gene. The CDR3 loop spans 12 amino acids. CDR3 sequence: CASKTGTDTQYF. The CDR3 DNA reads TGTGCCAGCAAGACAGGGACAGATACGCAGTATTTT.

This sequence joins TRBV5-1 and TRBJ2-2; weak D call: TRBD2 (6 bases). CDR1 and CDR2 from the germline V gene are SGHRS and YFSETQ. The V gene lost 6 bases and the J gene lost 0 bases, with 15 bases spanning the gap. CDR3 length equals 16 residues. The CDR3 DNA reads as TGCGCCAGCAAGGTTGGTCCGGGAGCGAACACCGGGGAGCTGTTTTTT. Translated: CASKVGPGANTGELFF.

V usage is TRBV19 and J usage is TRBJ1-2; 7 bases are shared with TRBD1. This CDR3 spans 14 amino acids. V lost 5 bases to trimming and J lost 4 bases; unmatched junction nucleotides: 7. CDR1 is LNHDA and CDR2 is SQIVND in the germline V gene (reference sequence). The CDR3, as DNA: TGTGCCAGTAGTGTACGGGACAGACTCTATGGCTACACCTTC. This codes for CASSVRDRLYGYTF.